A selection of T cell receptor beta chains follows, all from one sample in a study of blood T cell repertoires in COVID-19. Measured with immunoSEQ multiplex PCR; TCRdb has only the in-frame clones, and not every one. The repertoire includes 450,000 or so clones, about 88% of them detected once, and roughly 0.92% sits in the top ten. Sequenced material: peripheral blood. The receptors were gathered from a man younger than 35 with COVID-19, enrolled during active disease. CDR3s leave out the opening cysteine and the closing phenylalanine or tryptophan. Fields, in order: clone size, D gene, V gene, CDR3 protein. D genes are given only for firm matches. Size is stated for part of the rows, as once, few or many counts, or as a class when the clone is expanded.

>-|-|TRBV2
ASSPLRDTSYNEQF
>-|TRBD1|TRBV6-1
ASSEAPGGEDQPQH
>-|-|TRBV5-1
ASSAGTFTGELF
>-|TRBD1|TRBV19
ASSFDRDSVSGELF
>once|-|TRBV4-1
ASSQDTPSEVYTDTQY
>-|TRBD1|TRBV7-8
ASSSDRGTEAF
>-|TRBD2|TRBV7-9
ASSLSGGPTDTQY
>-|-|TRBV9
ASSAWDTYGYT
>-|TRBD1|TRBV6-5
ASRSGQGARNEQF
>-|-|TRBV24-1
ATTFPTPRESGELF
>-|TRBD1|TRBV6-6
ASSGTGDREKLF
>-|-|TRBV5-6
ASFRVWENTEAF
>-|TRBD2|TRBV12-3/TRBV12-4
ATQAGGEY
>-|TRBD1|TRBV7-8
ASSARTGRSGYT
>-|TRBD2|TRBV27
ASSETSGWTDTQY
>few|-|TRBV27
ASTPSARGQPQH
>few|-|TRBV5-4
ASSSAGEVESPLH
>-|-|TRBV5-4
ASSPSGQLTDTQY
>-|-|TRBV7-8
ASSLTFRGAQNEQF
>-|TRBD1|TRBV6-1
ASSDLVTGTYEQY
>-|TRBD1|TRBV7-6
ASSWTGERYT
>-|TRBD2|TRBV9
ASSVDLAGRYEQY
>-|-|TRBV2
ASSEGRYNEQF
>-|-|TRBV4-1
ASSQDQRLGTEAF